This TCR beta chain was obtained from a study of blood T cell repertoires in COVID-19. TCRdb's table, derived via immunoSEQ multiplex PCR, lists solely in-frame clones and lacks some. The data hold some 200,000 clones, with approximately 86% observed a single time. The germline gives CDR1 MNHEY, CDR2 SMNVEV (reference sequence). CDR3 length equals 13 residues. Trimming pared 5 bases from V and 2 bases from J, leaving 7 bases between. This sequence joins TRBV27 and TRBJ1-5; D not resolved. The clonotype was recovered from a man in his forties with active or convalescent COVID-19. The sequenced sample consisted of peripheral blood. CDR3 sequence reads: CASSTTRNQPQHF. Written as DNA, the CDR3 is TGTGCCAGCAGTACAACCCGCAATCAGCCCCAGCATTTT.